This is a list of T cell receptor beta chains from one sample in a study of Ad26.COV2.S vaccination and SARS-CoV-2 variants. Method: immunoSEQ multiplex PCR; TCRdb's copy keeps in-frame clones and lacks some. The sample has 300,000 to 350,000 clones, approximately 86% seen once. The starting material was peripheral blood, obtained in a trial of Ad26.COV2.S vaccine versus placebo. These receptors were obtained from a person between 18 and 65 years old who received the Ad26.COV2.S COVID-19 vaccine or a placebo. The CDR3 runs from the conserved cysteine through the conserved F or W. The order of the fields is V gene, D gene, J gene, clone size, CDR3 DNA, CDR3 protein. D genes are given only for firm matches. Clone sizes are given selectively: once, few, many, or a class where the clone is expanded.

v_call: TRBV13
d_call: .
j_call: TRBJ2-7
clone_size: .
cdr3_nt: TGTGCCAGCAGCTTACTTCTGCAGGGCCTGGGCTACGAGCAGTACTTC
cdr3_aa: CASSLLLQGLGYEQYF

v_call: TRBV30
d_call: .
j_call: TRBJ1-1
clone_size: .
cdr3_nt: TGTGCCTGGAGTCTCAGGGGTGACACTGAAGCTTTCTTT
cdr3_aa: CAWSLRGDTEAFF

v_call: TRBV4-1
d_call: .
j_call: TRBJ1-2
clone_size: .
cdr3_nt: TGCGCCAGCAGCCAAGGGCGGACAGACTATGGCTACACCTTC
cdr3_aa: CASSQGRTDYGYTF

v_call: TRBV6-6
d_call: .
j_call: TRBJ1-6
clone_size: .
cdr3_nt: TGTGCCAGCAGTCGAAACTCTCAGGGTGGAGATTCACCCCTCCACTTT
cdr3_aa: CASSRNSQGGDSPLHF

v_call: TRBV5-6
d_call: TRBD1
j_call: TRBJ2-7
clone_size: once
cdr3_nt: TGTGCCAGCCAGGGGCAGGGGGTTCTTGGCGAGCAGTACTTC
cdr3_aa: CASQGQGVLGEQYF

v_call: TRBV28
d_call: .
j_call: TRBJ1-3
clone_size: .
cdr3_nt: TGTGCCAGCAGCCCTAGGGTCTGGGACACTCAATCCTCTGGAAACACCATATATTTT
cdr3_aa: CASSPRVWDTQSSGNTIYF

v_call: TRBV9
d_call: .
j_call: TRBJ2-2
clone_size: .
cdr3_nt: TGTGCCAGCAGCGTGTTCAACACCGGGGAGCTGTTTTTT
cdr3_aa: CASSVFNTGELFF

v_call: TRBV5-1
d_call: .
j_call: TRBJ2-5
clone_size: .
cdr3_nt: TGCGCCAGCAGCTTGGATCCCCCCGAGCTTGGGGAGACCCAGTACTTC
cdr3_aa: CASSLDPPELGETQYF

v_call: TRBV5-1
d_call: TRBD2
j_call: TRBJ2-1
clone_size: .
cdr3_nt: TGCGCCAGCAGCCCGCCTAGCGGGGGGCCGTACAATGAGCAGTTCTTC
cdr3_aa: CASSPPSGGPYNEQFF

v_call: TRBV7-9
d_call: TRBD2
j_call: TRBJ2-1
clone_size: .
cdr3_nt: TGTGCCAGCAACCTAGCGGGCCCGGTCAATGAGCAGTTCTTC
cdr3_aa: CASNLAGPVNEQFF

v_call: TRBV7-2
d_call: .
j_call: TRBJ1-2
clone_size: .
cdr3_nt: TGTGCCAGCAGCCTTTCCGGGACCCAGAACTATGGCTACACCTTC
cdr3_aa: CASSLSGTQNYGYTF

v_call: TRBV3-1/TRBV3-2
d_call: TRBD1
j_call: TRBJ2-7
clone_size: .
cdr3_nt: TGTGCCAGCAGCCTACAGGGGGATATCTACGAGCAGTACTTC
cdr3_aa: CASSLQGDIYEQYF

v_call: TRBV5-1
d_call: TRBD1
j_call: TRBJ2-7
clone_size: .
cdr3_nt: TGCGCCAGCAGCTCGAGGACAGGCTCCTACGAGCAGTACTTC
cdr3_aa: CASSSRTGSYEQYF

v_call: TRBV6-5
d_call: .
j_call: TRBJ1-2
clone_size: .
cdr3_nt: TGTGCCAGCAGCGTCGGGGGAAAGGATGGCTACACCTTC
cdr3_aa: CASSVGGKDGYTF

v_call: TRBV5-1
d_call: .
j_call: TRBJ2-1
clone_size: .
cdr3_nt: TGCGCCAGCAGCTCAGGGGACTGGTACAATGAGCAGTTCTTC
cdr3_aa: CASSSGDWYNEQFF

v_call: TRBV30
d_call: .
j_call: TRBJ1-6
clone_size: .
cdr3_nt: TGTGCCTGGGACTTAGGGGGTAGAAAGAATTCACCCCTCCACTTT
cdr3_aa: CAWDLGGRKNSPLHF

v_call: TRBV3-1/TRBV3-2
d_call: .
j_call: TRBJ2-7
clone_size: .
cdr3_nt: TGTGCCAGCAGCCAAGGCATCAGGTCCTACGAGCAGTACTTC
cdr3_aa: CASSQGIRSYEQYF

v_call: TRBV19
d_call: .
j_call: TRBJ1-5
clone_size: once
cdr3_nt: TGTGCCAGTAGTATAATCTGGGGCGGACAGCCCCAGCATTTT
cdr3_aa: CASSIIWGGQPQHF

v_call: TRBV7-7
d_call: TRBD1
j_call: TRBJ2-5
clone_size: .
cdr3_nt: TGTGCTAGCAGCAGAAGACAGGGGCCCCAAGAGACCCAGTACTTC
cdr3_aa: CASSRRQGPQETQYF

v_call: TRBV21-1
d_call: .
j_call: TRBJ2-2
clone_size: .
cdr3_nt: TGTGCCAGCATGAACACCGGGGAGCTGTTTTTT
cdr3_aa: CASMNTGELFF

v_call: TRBV5-4
d_call: TRBD2
j_call: TRBJ2-2
clone_size: .
cdr3_nt: TGTGCCAGCAGCCCACTAGCGGGGGGCCAGAACACCGGGGAGCTGTTTTTT
cdr3_aa: CASSPLAGGQNTGELFF

v_call: TRBV23-1
d_call: .
j_call: TRBJ1-3
clone_size: .
cdr3_nt: TGCGCCTTGCCCGGCTGGGGCTCTGGAAACACCATATATTTT
cdr3_aa: CALPGWGSGNTIYF

v_call: TRBV4-1
d_call: .
j_call: TRBJ1-1
clone_size: .
cdr3_nt: TGCGCCAGCAGCTCCTCTTTTCTTCTAACAGGGACTTTTAGAGCTTTCTTT
cdr3_aa: CASSSSFLLTGTFRAFF

v_call: TRBV19
d_call: TRBD1
j_call: TRBJ1-1
clone_size: .
cdr3_nt: TGTGCCAGCCGGCGACAGGGGAACACTGAAGCTTTCTTT
cdr3_aa: CASRRQGNTEAFF

v_call: TRBV2
d_call: .
j_call: TRBJ1-1
clone_size: .
cdr3_nt: TGTGCCAGCAGTGAATTTTCTTCGGGGGAAGCTTTCTTT
cdr3_aa: CASSEFSSGEAFF

v_call: TRBV7-3
d_call: TRBD2
j_call: TRBJ2-5
clone_size: .
cdr3_nt: TGTGCCAGCAGCACAAGCGGGGGAGGCGAGACCCAGTACTTC
cdr3_aa: CASSTSGGGETQYF

v_call: TRBV6-2/TRBV6-3
d_call: .
j_call: TRBJ2-7
clone_size: .
cdr3_nt: TGTGCCAGCAGTTACCTCCCCCGGGGCAGTCCGTCCTACGAGCAGTACTTC
cdr3_aa: CASSYLPRGSPSYEQYF

v_call: TRBV20-1
d_call: TRBD1
j_call: TRBJ2-5
clone_size: few
cdr3_nt: TGCAGTGCTAGTGGTGGGACAGGAGAGACCCAGTACTTC
cdr3_aa: CSASGGTGETQYF

v_call: TRBV5-1
d_call: TRBD1
j_call: TRBJ2-7
clone_size: .
cdr3_nt: TGCGCCAGCAGCCCTTCAAGCAGGGGGCAAAACGAGCAGTACTTC
cdr3_aa: CASSPSSRGQNEQYF

v_call: TRBV3-1/TRBV3-2
d_call: TRBD1
j_call: TRBJ1-1
clone_size: .
cdr3_nt: TGTGCCAGCAGCCAAACCGGGACAGTAAACACTGAAGCTTTCTTT
cdr3_aa: CASSQTGTVNTEAFF

v_call: TRBV5-6
d_call: .
j_call: TRBJ1-1
clone_size: few
cdr3_nt: TGTGCCAGCAGCTTACGTGGGATTAACACTGAAGCTTTCTTT
cdr3_aa: CASSLRGINTEAFF

v_call: TRBV19
d_call: TRBD2
j_call: TRBJ2-1
clone_size: .
cdr3_nt: TGTGCCAGTAGATTTACCCGACTAGCAAGGGATGAGCAGTTCTTC
cdr3_aa: CASRFTRLARDEQFF

v_call: TRBV4-1
d_call: .
j_call: TRBJ1-2
clone_size: .
cdr3_nt: TGCGCCAGCAGCCAACCTAGGACAAAAAACTATGGCTACACCTTC
cdr3_aa: CASSQPRTKNYGYTF

v_call: TRBV5-1
d_call: .
j_call: TRBJ1-3
clone_size: .
cdr3_nt: TGCGCCAGCAGCTTGGACAGGAACGCTGGAAACACCATATATTTT
cdr3_aa: CASSLDRNAGNTIYF

v_call: TRBV7-8
d_call: TRBD1
j_call: TRBJ1-1
clone_size: .
cdr3_nt: TGTGCCAGCAGCTTTTCGGGACAGGGGGCCAGTGAAGCTTTCTTT
cdr3_aa: CASSFSGQGASEAFF

v_call: TRBV18
d_call: .
j_call: TRBJ2-3
clone_size: .
cdr3_nt: TGTGCCAGCTCATCTTCAGATACGCAGTATTTT
cdr3_aa: CASSSSDTQYF

v_call: TRBV5-1
d_call: .
j_call: TRBJ2-1
clone_size: .
cdr3_nt: TGCGCCAGCAGCTTGGGGGTCTCCTACAATGAGCAGTTCTTC
cdr3_aa: CASSLGVSYNEQFF

v_call: TRBV5-1
d_call: .
j_call: TRBJ2-1
clone_size: .
cdr3_nt: TGCGCCAGCAGCTTGATGGGGACCTCCTACAATGAGCAGTTCTTC
cdr3_aa: CASSLMGTSYNEQFF

v_call: TRBV27
d_call: .
j_call: TRBJ2-3
clone_size: .
cdr3_nt: TGTGCCAGCAGTTGGGTCGGAGGGGTGGGTCAGCCCCAGTATTTT
cdr3_aa: CASSWVGGVGQPQYF

v_call: TRBV6-2/TRBV6-3
d_call: .
j_call: TRBJ1-1
clone_size: .
cdr3_nt: TGTGCCAGCAGCTTGTTCGGGGAAAACACTGAAGCTTTCTTT
cdr3_aa: CASSLFGENTEAFF

v_call: TRBV7-9
d_call: TRBD2
j_call: TRBJ2-2
clone_size: .
cdr3_nt: TGTGCCAGCAGCTTATCCTCGGGACTAGCGTCCGGGGAGCTGTTTTTT
cdr3_aa: CASSLSSGLASGELFF